The clone carrying this T cell receptor (beta chain) was seen a single time. These data originate in a study of blood T cell repertoires in COVID-19. As for the study in general: The study drew acute and convalescent COVID-19 samples from the United States, Italy and Spain. PBMCs, B-cell-depleted T cells, or T cells were the source of the cDNA or gDNA that made up the material.

In the original processing: Estimation of nucleated cell counts relied on the amplification of reference gene primers. Sequencing used immunoSEQ multiplex PCR; TCRdb keeps in-frame clones, though not all of them. Clonal size and the V and J genes are those of that table, whereas D and trimming came from the DNA. The repertoire includes approximately 280,000 clones, approximately 85% of them detected once, and 5.1% sits in the top ten. The TCR was taken from a man in his forties or fifties with active or convalescent COVID-19. The sequencing input was peripheral blood.

The chain's CDR3 is CASRPRTGDGYTF. In DNA, the CDR3 is TGTGCCAGCAGGCCAAGGACAGGGGATGGCTACACCTTC. The rearrangement links TRBV6-5 to TRBJ1-2, with 9 positions matching TRBD1. V lost 6 bases to trimming and J lost 6 bases; unmatched junction nucleotides: 5. The CDR3 covers 13 residues. CDR1 is MNHEY, CDR2 SVGAGI, per germline.